The text below deals with one TCR beta chain. A second PCR of roughly 7 to 11 cycles used a sample-barcoded 5' primer and a J-beta primer mix. TCRdb reprocessed the 5' RACE reads with MiXCR, giving one entry per CDR3 protein. In the table there are 850,000 to 1,100,000 distinct CDR3 sequences, around two fifths of which are singletons. These data belong to a study of blood T cells in healthy people across ages. This CDR3 is built from 15 residues. Germline loops: CDR1 ENHRY, CDR2 SYGVKD. Trimming removed 6 bases from V and 4 bases from J; junction bases left unmatched: 9. The chain has TRBV10-3 and TRBJ2-1, with 7 bases aligning to TRBD2. Sample: blood. The receptor comes from a man aged 18 to 29 in good health. The DNA for the CDR3 is TGTGCCATCAGGGCAGCGGGGAGAAATTACAATGAGCAGTTCTTC. This codes for CAIRAAGRNYNEQFF.